This T cell receptor beta chain was found in a study of blood T cell repertoires in COVID-19 (dated by TCRdb to about 2020). Concerning the study at large: Samples from collaborators originated in the United States, Italy and Spain and spanned both the acute and convalescent phases of COVID-19. The material from the prospective study consisted of cDNA or gDNA derived from T cells, B-cell-depleted T cells, or PBMCs. Deeply sampled blood TCRbeta repertoires from subjects exposed to, actively infected with, or recovered from COVID-19 were included in the dataset. The repertoires were released in a freely available public database intended as a resource for research on the immune response to SARS-CoV-2. Samples came from the ongoing ImmuneRACE study (first 160 participants) plus 1,254 subjects from 6 global collaborators. Nearly every sample came with metadata listing a de-identified subject ID, COVID-19 status, age in years and sex. Where HLA class I and class II types were available, the types were taken from metadata supplied by the sample provider, not from assay-based typing. Study-wide findings and limitations: The amount of clinical and demographic metadata varied by source and participant and was provided uncurated.

The immunoSEQ Assay, a bias-controlled multiplex PCR, was used to amplify TCRbeta CDR3 regions from genomic DNA. Concerning the study's data processing: Nucleated cell counts per sample were estimated from amplification of reference gene primers within the assay. To quantify the absolute abundance of each unique TCRbeta CDR3 rearrangement, sequence reads were collapsed and filtered. For each sample, productive Simpson clonality was calculated as the square root of Simpson's diversity index over productive rearrangements. This immuneACCESS table, as held by TCRdb, lists in-frame sequences with V and J called but not all clones. Of the missing ones, under half trace to an unresolved V gene in checked studies; the others have no known cause. The D gene and trimming were derived from the DNA, and the V and J assignments and clone size from that table. For this sample the table gives about 92,000 clones, of which over 70% were detected only once. About 8.1% of the sample lies in the top ten.

In this sample, this clone turned up a few times. No antigen is known for it. No quality values exist for individual bases; no much larger clone is one base distant. This CDR3 is also generated by other DNA sequences in the sample. The CDR3 contains 14 residues, cysteine and phenylalanine counted. Only the CDR3 DNA is retained, 42 bases long and in frame from the first base. V is cut by 1 base and J by 3 bases, and the space between the germline ends is 7 bases. The germline V gene yields SGHTA for CDR1 and FQGNSA for CDR2. Another Seattle source contributed samples from volunteer blood donors who had recovered from COVID-19. Collaborating institutions collected whole blood in K2EDTA tubes following their own protocols. For TCRbeta analysis, collaborators shipped samples as frozen whole blood, isolated PBMCs, or DNA extracted from either of those sample types.

The chain was built from TRBV7-2 and TRBJ1-5, with the D gene call left open. The clonotype comes from a man aged 45-65 years who had recovered from COVID-19. Source material: peripheral blood. The CDR3 protein is CASSLGQVNQPQHF. The nucleotides read TGTGCCAGCAGCTTAGGGCAGGTCAATCAGCCCCAGCATTTT.